This T cell receptor (beta chain) was documented in a study of OX40 agonist ivuxolimab in advanced cancers. About the study as a whole: Ivuxolimab, which targeted the costimulatory receptor OX40 (CD134), was an agonistic, fully human IgG2 monoclonal antibody. Prior anti-PD-1, anti-PD-L1 or anti-CTLA-4 therapy was permitted, and approximately 42% of dose-escalation patients had received checkpoint inhibitors. The paper describes the monotherapy dose-escalation part (N of about 47 patients) of the phase I trial of ivuxolimab. The dose-escalation cohort was roughly 80% male with a mean age of around 62 years, ranging from 23 to 79. The purpose of peripheral TCRbeta sequencing was to test whether ivuxolimab changed TCR sequence diversity and led to clonal T-cell expansion. Partial responses were achieved by three dose-escalation patients, of whom one had hepatocellular carcinoma and two had cutaneous melanoma. Intravenous ivuxolimab was administered to patients every 2 weeks at six dose levels: 0.01, 0.1, 0.3, 1.5, 3 and 10 mg/kg. Of the roughly 50 dose-escalation patients, hepatocellular carcinoma was present in about 20, melanoma in around 15, renal cell carcinoma in 9 and head and neck cancer in 9. Study-wide findings and limitations: Low levels of normalized T-cell clonal expansion were also seen in some patients who did not respond. Clonal expansion of both CD4+ and CD8+ blood T cells was observed from baseline to week 6 at doses 0.1 to 3.0 mg/kg. On average, CD8+ T cells showed more expanded clones than CD4+ T cells after ivuxolimab. In partial responders in the 0.1-3.0 mg/kg groups, normalized peripheral clonal expansion was found to be among the lowest, especially among CD8+ T cells. The antigen specificity of the clonally expanded peripheral T cells was not determined.

Germline trimming: 4 bases from V, 6 bases from J; junction bases outside gene matches: 7. The germline V gene specifies SGHVS as CDR1 and FQNEAQ as CDR2. The CDR3 numbers 16 residues from cysteine through phenylalanine. Only the CDR3 part of the read is kept: 48 bases, read in frame from the first base. Of note for this clone: The target of this receptor is not known. Base qualities are not recorded, but no much larger clone differs from it by a single base.

Genomic DNA was isolated from the sorted cells so that the TCRbeta CDR3 region could be sequenced. The immunoSEQ Assay was used to sequence the TCRbeta CDR3 regions. TCRdb holds this immuneACCESS table with in-frame rearrangements only. Some clones are missing; in checked studies, unresolved V genes explain under half, and the rest has no known cause. Across this sample there are more than 65,000 clones, with approximately 91% seen only once. The ten largest clones add up to roughly 0.27% of the sample. Patients with autoimmune disease history or receiving systemic immunosuppression were excluded from the trial. In every dose cohort, peripheral blood was drawn for TCR sequencing at baseline, cycle 4 day 1, and cycle 7 day 1. The samples were taken from a phase I, first-in-human, multicenter, open-label dose-escalation trial of ivuxolimab. Adults with locally advanced or metastatic melanoma, renal cell carcinoma, hepatocellular carcinoma or head and neck squamous cell carcinoma were enrolled in the trial. Before TCR sequencing, CD4+ and CD8+ T cells were separately sorted from peripheral blood.

The source material was CD4+ or CD8+ T cells sorted from blood, sampled in a trial of the OX40 agonist ivuxolimab. Recombination joined TRBV7-8 with TRBJ2-2, with 11 central nucleotides matching TRBD2. The origin of this receptor is an adult with an advanced solid tumor such as melanoma, head and neck, liver or kidney cancer. CDR3 reads: CASSSALAGVAGELFF. The nucleotides read TGTGCCAGCAGCTCCGCACTAGCGGGAGTCGCCGGGGAGCTGTTTTTT.